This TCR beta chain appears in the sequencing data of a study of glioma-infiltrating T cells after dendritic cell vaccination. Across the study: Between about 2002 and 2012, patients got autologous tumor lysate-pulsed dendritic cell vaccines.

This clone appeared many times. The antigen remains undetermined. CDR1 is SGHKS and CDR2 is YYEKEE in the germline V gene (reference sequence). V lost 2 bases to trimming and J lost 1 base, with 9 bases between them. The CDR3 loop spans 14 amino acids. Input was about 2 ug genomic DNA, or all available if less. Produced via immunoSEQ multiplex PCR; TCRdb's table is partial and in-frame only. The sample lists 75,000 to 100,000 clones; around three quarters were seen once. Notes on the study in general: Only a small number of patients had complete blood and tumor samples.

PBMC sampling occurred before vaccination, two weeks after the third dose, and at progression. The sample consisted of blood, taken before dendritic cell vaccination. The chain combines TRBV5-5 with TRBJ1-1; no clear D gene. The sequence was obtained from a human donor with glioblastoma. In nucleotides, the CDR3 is TGTGCCAGCAGCTTCGGTGGTTCGAACACTGAAGCTTTCTTT. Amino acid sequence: CASSFGGSNTEAFF.